Below are 12 T cell receptor beta chains sequenced from a single sample in a study of spatial heterogeneity in lung cancer. Documented time point: sample taken at primary tumor resection. Whole RNA obtained from tumor, nontumor lung or frozen PBMC underwent sequencing without sorting. TCRdb re-analysed the 5' RACE reads in MiXCR, keeping a single row per CDR3 protein. The sample consists of under 7,500 distinct CDR3 sequences, 6.5% to 8.5% of them appearing once. Here the sequenced sample was PBMCs, taken at surgery. These receptors all come from a male donor with early-stage non-small cell lung cancer.

This clonotype was seen only once. A much larger clone differs by one base, so this may be a read error. A library prepared for alpha chains yielded this beta chain as an off-target read; its size is of little meaning. For the CDR3, the DNA is TGTGTCAGCCTGGGCGGGGGGACAGATACGCAGTGTTTT. It codes for CVSLGGGTDTQCF. V is TRBV28 and J is TRBJ2-3, with D perhaps matching TRBD2 (8 bases). Germline V CDR1 and CDR2: MDHEN, SYDVKM. The CDR3 consists of 13 residues.

This clonotype was counted ten times or more. This beta chain is off target for a library built for alpha chains, so its abundance means little. The J gene is TRBJ1-1, the V gene TRBV7-8; D is ambiguous. The V gene lost 2 bases and the J gene lost 4 bases, with 11 bases spanning the gap. The germline CDR1 and CDR2 sequences are SGHVS and FQNEAQ. This CDR3 is built from 14 residues. The CDR3: CASSLSRTGTEAFF. The CDR3 nucleotides are TGTGCCAGCAGCTTATCTCGGACGGGCACTGAAGCTTTCTTT.

Sample share makes this clonotype large (0.1 to 1%). This beta chain lies outside the target of a library built for alpha chains; its clone size means little. The V and J genes are TRBV6-5 and TRBJ2-7; TRBD2 is a possible D gene (6 bases). The V end lost 6 bases, the J end lost 6 bases, and 15 bases lay between the germline ends. The germline gives CDR1 MNHEY, CDR2 SVGAGI. This CDR3 is 13 amino acids long. CDR3 protein: CASSPGLLGEQYF. CDR3 in DNA: TGTGCCAGCAGCCCTGGACTACTGGGCGAGCAGTACTTC.

This clonotype was seen ten or more times. This beta chain represents an off-target read in a library built for alpha chains; its size is of limited meaning. The CDR3: CASSSRGGSYNSPLHF. The DNA for the CDR3 is TGTGCCAGCAGCTCGAGGGGGGGATCCTATAATTCACCCCTCCACTTT. The chain joins TRBV7-2 to TRBJ1-6; D may be TRBD1 (6 bases). The CDR3 is made up of 16 amino acids. V gave up 4 bases and J gave up 1 base, with 11 bases separating them. Germline CDR1 and CDR2: SGHTA and FQGNSA.

This clonotype was seen only a few times. For a library built for alpha chains, this beta chain is a stray read; little rests on its size. V usage is TRBV27 and J usage is TRBJ2-7, with 8 bases that match TRBD2. J lost 5 bases, V lost 5 bases, and 8 bases had no gene match. The CDR3 loop spans 14 amino acids. Germline CDR1 and CDR2: MNHEY and SMNVEV (reference sequence). This CDR3 is CASSITGLGHEQYF. CDR3 sequence (DNA): TGTGCCAGCAGTATTACGGGACTAGGACACGAGCAGTACTTC.

This clonotype was counted at least ten times. The library was designed around alpha chains, so this beta chain is a stray read whose abundance carries little weight. The J gene is TRBJ2-1, the V gene TRBV7-8; D might be TRBD2 (5 bases). V was cut by 5 bases and J by 6 bases, with 20 bases left in between. This CDR3 spans 16 amino acids. Germline values: CDR1 SGHVS, CDR2 FQNEAQ. The CDR3 protein is CASSLLSGWSTNEQFF. DNA for the CDR3: TGTGCCAGCAGCCTACTGTCGGGGTGGAGTACCAATGAGCAGTTCTTC. The whole variable domain, remainder taken from reference TRBV7-8 and TRBJ2-1, is GAGVSQSPRYKVAKRGQDVALRCDPISGHVSLFWYQQALGQGPEFLTYFQNEAQLDKSGLPSDRFFAERPEGSVSTLKIQRTQQEDSAVYLCASSLLSGWSTNEQFFGPGTRLTVL.

This clonotype came up many times. The library was designed around alpha chains, so this beta chain is a stray read whose abundance carries little weight. The chain links TRBV7-2 to TRBJ2-5; D is possibly TRBD2 (5 bases). Germline CDR1 and CDR2: SGHTA and FQGNSA. The CDR3 has 14 residues. Trimming took off 5 bases at V and 2 bases at J, with 12 bases between the two ends. The DNA for the CDR3 is TGTGCCAGCAGCGCGCATAGCGTACAAGAGACCCAGTACTTC. Its protein is CASSAHSVQETQYF.

This clonotype was counted between two and nine times. Since the library was made to target alpha chains, this beta chain is a stray read and its abundance is not meaningful. The V call is TRBV20-1, the J call TRBJ2-2; D is perhaps TRBD1 or TRBD2 (7 bases each). Trimming took off 0 bases at V and 5 bases at J, with 13 bases between the two ends. This CDR3 contains 15 residues. CDR1 is DFQATT and CDR2 is SNEGSKA in the germline V gene (reference sequence). In DNA form, the CDR3 reads TGCAGTGCTAGAGATCTCCAGGGGGGGACCGGGGAGCTGTTTTTT. Its translation is CSARDLQGGTGELFF.

This clonotype was counted many times. Found in a library prepared for alpha chains, this beta chain is an off-target read, and its abundance has little meaning. The chain carries TRBV5-1 and TRBJ1-1; tentative D call: TRBD1 (6 bases). Germline V lookup: CDR1 SGHRS, CDR2 YFSETQ. With 0 bases removed from V and 1 base from J, the gap between germline ends came to 13 bases. There are 16 residues in the CDR3. The CDR3 region has the DNA TGCGCCAGCAGCTTGGTAGGTGGGACAACGAACACTGAAGCTTTCTTT. It codes for CASSLVGGTTNTEAFF.

This clonotype was recorded at least ten times. Because the library targeted alpha chains, this beta chain is an off-target read whose size means little. The chain joins TRBV7-8 to TRBJ2-2; 7 nucleotides align to TRBD2. The CDR3 runs to 15 residues. In germline, CDR1 is SGHVS, CDR2 FQNEAQ. Trimming took 1 base from V and 7 from J; bases not matched to a gene: 6. The CDR3 DNA reads as TGTGCCAGCAGCTTAGAAGGGAGGGCGAACGGGGAGCTGTTTTTT. It encodes CASSLEGRANGELFF.

This clonotype was picked up many times. This beta chain came through as a stray read in a library set up for alpha chains, and its size says little. The chain uses TRBV7-6 and TRBJ2-5; D is ambiguous. V dropped 0 bases and J dropped 1 base, with 3 bases sitting between them. The V gene's germline CDR1 is SGHVS and CDR2 FNYEAQ. The CDR3 is made up of 13 amino acids. The CDR3 bases are TGTGCCAGCAGCTTAGCGCTCCAAGAGACCCAGTACTTC. Residues: CASSLALQETQYF.

In this sample, this clonotype turned up many times. As an off-target read in a library built for alpha chains, this beta chain has a frequency of little significance. CDR3 amino acids: CASSVSGLAVGELFF. The CDR3 region has the DNA TGTGCCAGCAGCGTATCAGGACTAGCGGTCGGGGAGCTGTTTTTT. The chain is built from TRBV9 and TRBJ2-2, with TRBD2 identical over 10 bases. This CDR3 comprises 15 residues. In germline, CDR1 is SGDLS, CDR2 YYNGEE. Germline trimming cut 1 base from V and 7 bases from J; bases unmatched to any gene: 4.